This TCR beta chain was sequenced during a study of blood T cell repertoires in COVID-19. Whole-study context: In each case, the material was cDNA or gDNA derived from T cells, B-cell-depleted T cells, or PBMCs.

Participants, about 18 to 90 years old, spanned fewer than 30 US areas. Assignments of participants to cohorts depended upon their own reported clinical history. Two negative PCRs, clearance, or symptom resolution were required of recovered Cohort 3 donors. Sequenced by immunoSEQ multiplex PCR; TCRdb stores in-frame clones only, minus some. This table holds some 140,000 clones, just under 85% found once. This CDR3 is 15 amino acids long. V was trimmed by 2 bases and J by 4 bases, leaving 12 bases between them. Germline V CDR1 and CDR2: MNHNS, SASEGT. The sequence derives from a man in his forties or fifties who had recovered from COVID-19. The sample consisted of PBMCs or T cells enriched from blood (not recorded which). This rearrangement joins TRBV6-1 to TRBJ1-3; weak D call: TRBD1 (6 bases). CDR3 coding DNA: TGTGCCAGCAGTGAACACCAGGGGTACGGAAACACCATATATTTT. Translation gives CASSEHQGYGNTIYF.